Each of the 7 T cell receptor beta chains below was sequenced from the same sample in a study of technical replicates of blood from a few donors. Data came from immunoSEQ multiplex PCR; TCRdb stores just in-frame clones and leaves some out. The sample includes tens of thousands of clones, less than 95% of them seen just once. Sample: T cells isolated from PBMCs. These receptors all stem from a human donor in good health.

V gene TRBV5-1 combines with J gene TRBJ2-1; the match to TRBD2 covers 10 bases. The CDR3 length is 15 residues. From germline, CDR1 is SGHRS and CDR2 YFSETQ. Trimming took 0 bases from V and 9 from J; bases not matched to a gene: 6. CDR3 DNA sequence: TGCGCCAGCAGCTTGGACCTAGCGGGAGCTGGTGAGCAGTTCTTC. As protein: CASSLDLAGAGEQFF.

This clone showed up just once. The chain uses TRBV6-4 and TRBJ2-2, with 9 bases matching TRBD1. The CDR3 length is 15 residues. Trimming cost V 6 bases and J 1 base; bases outside gene matches: 3. Per the germline V gene, CDR1 is MRHNA and CDR2 is SNTAGT. CDR3: CASSRQGENTGELFF. The CDR3, as DNA: TGTGCCAGCAGCAGACAGGGGGAGAACACCGGGGAGCTGTTTTTT.

V is TRBV6-6 and J is TRBJ1-1; D call uncertain. Germline CDR1 is MNHNY and CDR2 is SVGAGI (reference sequence). V was cut by 10 bases and J by 0 bases, with 12 bases left in between. The CDR3 extends over 13 amino acids. The CDR3 region is CATSFNMNTEAFF. For the CDR3, the DNA is TGTGCCACCTCCTTTAACATGAACACTGAAGCTTTCTTT.

The genes are TRBV7-6 and TRBJ2-1; 7 bases are a match to TRBD2. The CDR3 has 18 residues. J lost 6 bases, V lost 2 bases, and 16 bases had no gene match. Per the germline V gene, CDR1 is SGHVS and CDR2 is FNYEAQ. CDR3 region: CASSLRFGGGRFSNEQFF. DNA of the CDR3: TGTGCCAGCAGCTTAAGGTTTGGGGGAGGGCGTTTCAGCAATGAGCAGTTCTTC.

The chain is built from TRBV28 and TRBJ1-5; TRBD1 matches at 8 bases. V dropped 5 bases and J dropped 3; count of bases not matched to a gene: 6. The CDR3 is 15 residues long. CDR1 MDHEN and CDR2 SYDVKM come from the germline V gene. The CDR3 coding sequence is TGTGCCAGCAGTGCCCCAGGGGGCTACAATCAGCCCCAGCATTTT. This gives the protein CASSAPGGYNQPQHF. Together with reference TRBV28 and TRBJ1-5, the CDR3 gives the full variable domain: DVKVTQSSRYLVKRTGEKVFLECVQDMDHENMFWYRQDPGLGLRLIYFSYDVKMKEKGDIPEGYSVSREKKERFSLILESASTNQTSMYLCASSAPGGYNQPQHFGDGTRLSIL.

The V call is TRBV7-2, the J call TRBJ2-1, with no clear D. V dropped 2 bases and J dropped 3 bases, with 5 bases sitting between them. Germline V gives CDR1 SGHTA, CDR2 FQGNSA. The CDR3 has 13 residues. The CDR3 DNA follows: TGTGCCAGCAGCTTAAAACTCTACAATGAGCAGTTCTTC. It codes for CASSLKLYNEQFF.

The J gene is TRBJ2-3, the V gene TRBV7-9, with 11 bases matching TRBD2. CDR1 is SEHNR, CDR2 FQNEAQ, per germline (reference sequence). V lost 6 bases, J lost 2 bases, and 7 bases stayed unmatched. There are 16 residues in the CDR3. The CDR3: CASSPRLAGSTDTQYF. The CDR3 nucleotides read TGTGCCAGCAGTCCCCGACTAGCGGGATCCACAGATACGCAGTATTTT.